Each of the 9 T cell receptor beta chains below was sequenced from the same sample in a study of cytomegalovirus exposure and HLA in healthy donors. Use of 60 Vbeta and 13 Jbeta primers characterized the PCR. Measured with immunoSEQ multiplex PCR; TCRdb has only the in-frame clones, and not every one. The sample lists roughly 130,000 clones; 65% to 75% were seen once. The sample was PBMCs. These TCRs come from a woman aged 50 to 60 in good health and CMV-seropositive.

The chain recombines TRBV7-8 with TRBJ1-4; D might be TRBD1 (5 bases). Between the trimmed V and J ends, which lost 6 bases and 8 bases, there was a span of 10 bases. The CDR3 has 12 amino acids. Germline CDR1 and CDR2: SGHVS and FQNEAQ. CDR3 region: CASRGAGEKLFF. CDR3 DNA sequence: TGTGCCAGCAGAGGGGCGGGAGAAAAACTGTTTTTT.

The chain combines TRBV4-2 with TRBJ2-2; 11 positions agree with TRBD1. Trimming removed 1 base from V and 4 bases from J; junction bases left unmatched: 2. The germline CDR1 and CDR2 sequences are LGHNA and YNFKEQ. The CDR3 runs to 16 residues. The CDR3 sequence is CASSQAGTGGTGELFF. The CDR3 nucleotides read TGTGCCAGCAGCCAAGCTGGGACAGGGGGCACCGGGGAGCTGTTTTTT.

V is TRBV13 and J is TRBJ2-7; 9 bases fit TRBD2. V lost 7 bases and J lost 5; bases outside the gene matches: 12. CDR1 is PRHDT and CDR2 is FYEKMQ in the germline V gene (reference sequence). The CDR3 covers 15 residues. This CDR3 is CASTTGGGAGNEQYF. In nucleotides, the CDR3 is TGTGCCAGCACCACAGGCGGGGGGGCCGGTAACGAGCAGTACTTC.

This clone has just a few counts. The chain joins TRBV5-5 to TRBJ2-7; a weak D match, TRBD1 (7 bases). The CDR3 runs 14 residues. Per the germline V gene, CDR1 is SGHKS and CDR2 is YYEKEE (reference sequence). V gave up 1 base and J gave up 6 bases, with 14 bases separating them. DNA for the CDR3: TGTGCCAGCAGCTTGTCAGGGGGACTCGGCGAGCAGTACTTC. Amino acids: CASSLSGGLGEQYF.

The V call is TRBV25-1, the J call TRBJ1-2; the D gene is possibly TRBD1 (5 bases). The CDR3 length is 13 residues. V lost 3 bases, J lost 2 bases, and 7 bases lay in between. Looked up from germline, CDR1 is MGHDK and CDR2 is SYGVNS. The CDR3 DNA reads TGTGCCAGCAGTGACAGGGTCAACTATGGCTACACCTTC. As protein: CASSDRVNYGYTF.

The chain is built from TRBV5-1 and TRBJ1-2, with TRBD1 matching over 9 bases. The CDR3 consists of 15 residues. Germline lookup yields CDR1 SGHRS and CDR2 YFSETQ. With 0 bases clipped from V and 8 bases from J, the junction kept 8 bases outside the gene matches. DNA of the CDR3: TGCGCCAGCAGCTTGGCCGGGACAGGGAACCGAGGCTACACCTTC. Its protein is CASSLAGTGNRGYTF.

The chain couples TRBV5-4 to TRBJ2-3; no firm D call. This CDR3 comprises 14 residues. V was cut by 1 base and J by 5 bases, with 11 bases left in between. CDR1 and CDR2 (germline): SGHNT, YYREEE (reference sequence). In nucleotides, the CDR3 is TGTGCCAGCAGCTTGCCGTCAGTTCAAGATACGCAGTATTTT. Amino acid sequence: CASSLPSVQDTQYF.

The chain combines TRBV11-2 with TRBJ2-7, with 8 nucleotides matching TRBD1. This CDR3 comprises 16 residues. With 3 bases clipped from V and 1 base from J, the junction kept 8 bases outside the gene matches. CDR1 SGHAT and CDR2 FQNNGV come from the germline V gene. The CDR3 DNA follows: TGTGCCAGCAGCTTCCCGTCCGGGACAGGTTCCTACGAGCAGTACTTC. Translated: CASSFPSGTGSYEQYF. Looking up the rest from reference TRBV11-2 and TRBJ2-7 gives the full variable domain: EAGVAQSPRYKIIEKRQSVAFWCNPISGHATLYWYQQILGQGPKLLIQFQNNGVVDDSQLPKDRFSAERLKGVDSTLKIQPAKLEDSAVYLCASSFPSGTGSYEQYFGPGTRLTVT.

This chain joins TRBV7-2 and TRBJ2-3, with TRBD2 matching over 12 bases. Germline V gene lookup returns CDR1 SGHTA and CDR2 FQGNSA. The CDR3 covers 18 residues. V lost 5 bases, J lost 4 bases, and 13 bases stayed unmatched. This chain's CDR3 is CASSTPALAGGSSDTQYF. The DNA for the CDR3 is TGTGCCAGCAGCACCCCTGCACTAGCGGGGGGAAGCTCAGATACGCAGTATTTT.